These 18 T cell receptor beta chains were sequenced from one sample in a study of blood T cells in healthy people across ages. A second PCR, run for roughly 7 to 11 cycles, used a sample-barcoded 5' primer plus a J-beta primer mix. TCRdb re-derived calls from the 5' RACE reads in MiXCR, one entry per CDR3 protein. The data contain around 1,000,000 distinct CDR3 sequences, approximately 25% of them singletons. The same data also went into a second study, on T cells of mothers and their children.

Specimen: blood. Every receptor here comes from a girl aged 2-10 years in good health.

The V and J genes are TRBV4-2 and TRBJ1-2; weak D call: TRBD1 (5 bases). Trimming shortened V by 3 bases and J by 7 bases, and 12 bases separated the two germline ends. Germline V gene data show CDR1 as LGHNA and CDR2 as YNFKEQ. The CDR3 is made up of 13 amino acids. CDR3 sequence reads: CASSHTTAVGYTF. The CDR3 region has the DNA TGTGCCAGCAGCCACACGACAGCCGTTGGCTACACCTTC.

V gene TRBV29-1 combines with J gene TRBJ1-1; unclear D gene. This CDR3 is 14 amino acids long. Trimming took 6 bases from V and 3 from J, leaving 17 bases between them. CDR1 and CDR2 (germline): SQVTM, ANQGSEA. The CDR3 DNA reads TGCAGCGTGCTACCTCTTTCAAGTGACACTGAAGCTTTCTTT. Translation: CSVLPLSSDTEAFF.

The rearrangement links TRBV27 to TRBJ2-4; no clear D gene. The CDR3 spans 14 residues. The V end lost 3 bases, the J end lost 9 bases, and 15 bases lay between the germline ends. Germline V gene sequence: CDR1 MNHEY, CDR2 SMNVEV (reference sequence). The CDR3 reads CASSFLGLESIQYF. The CDR3 nucleotides are TGTGCCAGCAGTTTCCTCGGCCTGGAAAGCATTCAGTACTTC.

The V gene is TRBV7-2, the J gene TRBJ2-5, with D unclear. The closer fit of TRBJ2-7 to the DNA end suggests the J call may be wrong. Germline V gene data show CDR1 as SGHTA and CDR2 as FQGNSA. The CDR3 totals 13 residues. The CDR3 sequence is CASSLAFTYEQYF. Written as DNA, the CDR3 is TGTGCCAGCAGCTTAGCGTTTACCTACGAGCAGTACTTC.

This clonotype showed up just once. V is TRBV20-1 and J is TRBJ1-4; D remains ambiguous. The V end was cut by 6 bases, the J end by 7 bases, with 3 bases between. The CDR3 extends over 9 amino acids. From germline, CDR1 is DFQATT and CDR2 SNEGSKA (reference sequence). CDR3 region: CSALEKLFF. The CDR3 DNA sequence: TGCAGTGCCCTTGAAAAACTGTTTTTT.

The chain recombines TRBV25-1 with TRBJ1-2, with D maybe TRBD1 (6 bases). CDR1 is MGHDK and CDR2 is SYGVNS in the germline V gene. The CDR3 has 13 amino acids. Trimming shortened V by 2 bases and J by 7 bases, and 11 bases separated the two germline ends. CDR3 in DNA: TGTGCCAGCAGTGAAGAGGGGGTCGGTGGCTACACCTTC. As protein: CASSEEGVGGYTF.

The table lists this clonotype with a few counts. V usage is TRBV4-3 and J usage is TRBJ2-1; D possibly matches TRBD1 or TRBD2 (6 bases each). V was pared by 0 bases and J by 8 bases, with 17 bases between. The CDR3 has 16 residues. CDR1 is LGHNA, CDR2 YSLEER, per germline. CDR3 residues: CASSQDLWGAGDEQFF. For the CDR3, the DNA is TGCGCCAGCAGCCAAGATTTATGGGGGGCGGGTGATGAGCAGTTCTTC.

The V call is TRBV27, the J call TRBJ2-5; D possibly corresponds to TRBD2 (7 bases). Germline loops: CDR1 MNHEY, CDR2 SMNVEV (reference sequence). This CDR3 is built from 16 residues. The germline V and J ends were trimmed by 4 bases and 1 base, with 16 bases remaining between them. This CDR3 reads CASSSPSRGAQETQYF. CDR3 sequence (DNA): TGTGCCAGCAGTTCTCCCTCCCGGGGGGCCCAAGAGACCCAGTACTTC.

The rearrangement joins TRBV29-1 to TRBJ2-1; D is undetermined. Trimming removed 0 bases from V and 3 bases from J, with 12 bases in between. The germline gives CDR1 SQVTM, CDR2 ANQGSEA. This CDR3 is 15 amino acids long. CDR3 in DNA: TGCAGCGTTGAAGAAACGGGCAGCTTCTACAATGAGCAGTTCTTC. Protein product: CSVEETGSFYNEQFF.

V usage is TRBV5-1 and J usage is TRBJ2-5; D is unclear. The J call may be mistaken, given a closer DNA end match to TRBJ2-7. This CDR3 region has 13 residues. The germline V gene encodes CDR1 SGHRS and CDR2 YFSETQ. CDR3 nucleotide sequence: TGCGCCAGCAGCTTGAGAAGGGTAGACGAGCAGTACTTC. It specifies CASSLRRVDEQYF.

This clonotype was counted only a few times. This chain's CDR3 is CASSQDYKREKPDTQYF. The CDR3, as DNA: TGTGCCAGCAGCCAAGACTACAAGAGGGAAAAACCAGATACGCAGTATTTT. This rearrangement joins TRBV3-1 to TRBJ2-3; tentatively, D is TRBD2 (5 bases). Germline V CDR1 and CDR2: LGHDT, YNNKEL (reference sequence). Trimming shortened V by 0 bases and J by 4 bases, and 17 bases separated the two germline ends. CDR3 length: 17 residues.

This chain uses TRBV29-1 with TRBJ1-1; D uncertain. V lost 3 bases and J 4 bases, leaving 9 bases between the germline ends. The germline V gene encodes CDR1 SQVTM and CDR2 ANQGSEA. The CDR3 has 12 residues. DNA of the CDR3: TGCAGCGTTGAGTTTGAGGGCACTGAAGCTTTCTTT. This translates into CSVEFEGTEAFF.

This clonotype was recorded a few times. This chain joins TRBV4-3 and TRBJ1-2; no firm D call. Germline lookup yields CDR1 LGHNA and CDR2 YSLEER. V lost 1 base, J lost 4 bases, and 16 bases lay in between. This CDR3 has 16 residues. This CDR3 is CASSQVVSLGVYGYTF. The CDR3 DNA reads as TGCGCCAGCAGCCAAGTTGTCTCACTCGGTGTCTATGGCTACACCTTC.

This clonotype was seen just once. The chain recombines TRBV7-2 with TRBJ2-3; 12 bases are shared with TRBD2. The germline gives CDR1 SGHTA, CDR2 FQGNSA. This CDR3 has 13 amino acids. The V gene end was trimmed by 5 bases and the J gene end by 14 bases; junction bases not matched to a gene: 8. CDR3 nucleotides: TGTGCCAGCAGCGATCGACTAGCGGGAGTGGTGTATTTT. The encoded protein is CASSDRLAGVVYF.

The chain couples TRBV28 to TRBJ1-4; 7 bases agree with TRBD1. The CDR3 spans 15 residues. Losses at the gene ends were 1 base for V and 5 bases for J; bases not matched to a gene: 4. The germline CDR1 and CDR2 sequences are MDHEN and SYDVKM. The CDR3 sequence: CASSLSGQPNEKLFF. The CDR3 region has the DNA TGTGCCAGCAGTTTATCGGGACAGCCCAATGAAAAACTGTTTTTT.

In this sample, this clonotype turned up many times. This chain connects TRBV5-7 to TRBJ2-7, with a weak D call TRBD1 (5 bases). TRBV5-7 is classed as an ORF, of uncertain function. The V gene lost 1 base and the J gene lost 3 bases, with 14 bases spanning the gap. The length of the CDR3 is 15 residues. The CDR3 sequence: CASSLHQGMGYEQYF. Here the CDR3 DNA reads TGTGCCAGCAGCTTGCACCAGGGAATGGGCTACGAGCAGTACTTC.

This clonotype was detected a few times. The CDR3, as DNA: TGTGCCAGCAGTGACGGCGGAGGCACCTACGAGCAGTACTTC. Protein: CASSDGGGTYEQYF. The chain uses TRBV6-1 and TRBJ2-5, with D perhaps matching TRBD2 (5 bases). Gene TRBJ2-7 matches the end of the DNA better, so the J call may be wrong. This CDR3 has 14 amino acids. CDR1 is MNHNS, CDR2 SASEGT, per germline.

The CDR3 nucleotides are TGCAGCGTTGCCCTCCCCGACAGGCAGAGTGGAAACACCATATATTTT. It codes for CSVALPDRQSGNTIYF. The chain uses TRBV29-1 and TRBJ1-3, with D perhaps matching TRBD1 (6 bases). The CDR3 loop spans 16 amino acids. CDR1 is SQVTM, CDR2 ANQGSEA, per germline. V was pared by 4 bases and J by 3 bases, with 19 bases between.